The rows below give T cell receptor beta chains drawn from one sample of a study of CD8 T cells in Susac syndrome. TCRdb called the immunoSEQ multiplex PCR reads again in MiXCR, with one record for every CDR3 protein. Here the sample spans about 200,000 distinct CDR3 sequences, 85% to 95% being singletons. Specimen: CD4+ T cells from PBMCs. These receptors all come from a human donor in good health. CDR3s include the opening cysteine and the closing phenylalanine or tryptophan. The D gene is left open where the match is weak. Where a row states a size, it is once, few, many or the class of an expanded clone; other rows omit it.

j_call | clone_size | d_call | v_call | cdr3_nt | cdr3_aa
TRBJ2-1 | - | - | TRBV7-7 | TGTGCCAGCAGCCCCGCCGCGTGGAGCTCCTACAATGAGCAGTTCTTC | CASSPAAWSSYNEQFF
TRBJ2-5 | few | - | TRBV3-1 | TGTGCCAGCAGTCCTATTAGGGAGACCCAGTACTTC | CASSPIRETQYF
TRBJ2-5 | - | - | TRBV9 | TGTGCCAGCAGCGTAGTTATGGGAGAGACCCAGTACTTC | CASSVVMGETQYF
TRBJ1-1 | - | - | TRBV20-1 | TGCAGTGCTCAAGACAACACTGAAGCTTTCTTT | CSAQDNTEAFF
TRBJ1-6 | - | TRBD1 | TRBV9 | TGTGCCAGCAGCGTAGCGGGACAGGGTGAGGGAGGGTCACCCCTCCACTTT | CASSVAGQGEGGSPLHF
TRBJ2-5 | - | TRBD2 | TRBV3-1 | TGTGCCAGCAGCCAAGAGGGGACGGGGGGAGAAGAGACCCAGTACTTC | CASSQEGTGGEETQYF
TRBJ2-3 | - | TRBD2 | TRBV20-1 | TGCAGTGCTAGAGATCAAGGAAGCGGGACTAGCACAGATACGCAGTATTTT | CSARDQGSGTSTDTQYF
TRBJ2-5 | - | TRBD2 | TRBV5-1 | TGCGCCAGCAGCTTGAACAGAGCGGGGCCCGAAGAGACCCAGTACTTC | CASSLNRAGPEETQYF
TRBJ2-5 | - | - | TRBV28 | TGTGCCAGCAGTTTATTGGGCAGGGTAGTTCAAGAGACCCAGTACTTC | CASSLLGRVVQETQYF
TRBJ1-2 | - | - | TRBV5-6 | TGTGCCAGCAGCTTAAGGGAGTTGGGCTACACCTTC | CASSLRELGYTF
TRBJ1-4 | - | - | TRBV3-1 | TGTGCCAGCAGCCAAGTCCGGCGTGAGGAAAAACTGTTTTTT | CASSQVRREEKLFF
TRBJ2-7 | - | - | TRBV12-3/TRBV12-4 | TGTGCCAGCAGTTTAGTTGAAGAGCAGTACTTC | CASSLVEEQYF
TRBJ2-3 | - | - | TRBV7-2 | TGTGCCAGCAGCGTAAGGATCGGCACAGATACGCAGTATTTT | CASSVRIGTDTQYF
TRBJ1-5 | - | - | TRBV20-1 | TGCAGTGCAACGACAGCCTTTAGCAATCAGCCCCAGCATTTT | CSATTAFSNQPQHF
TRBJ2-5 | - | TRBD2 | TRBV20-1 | TGCAGTGCTAGAGATTCAAGCGGGGAGCAAGAGACCCAGTACTTC | CSARDSSGEQETQYF
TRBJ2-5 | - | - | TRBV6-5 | TGTGCCAGCAGGGATAGGCAAGAGACCCAGTACTTC | CASRDRQETQYF
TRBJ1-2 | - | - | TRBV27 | TGTGCCAGCAGTTCGTCCGGGACAAACACGCCCGGGCTTCGCTATGGCTACACCTTC | CASSSSGTNTPGLRYGYTF
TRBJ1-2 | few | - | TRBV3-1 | TGTGCCAGCAGCCAAGATGGGGGCTACACCTTC | CASSQDGGYTF
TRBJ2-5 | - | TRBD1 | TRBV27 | TGTGCCAGCTCTATCGGGACAGGGGGTGGAAAGACCCAGTACTTC | CASSIGTGGGKTQYF
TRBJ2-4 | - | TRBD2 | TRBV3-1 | TGTGCCAGCAGCCAAAGCGGGAGTCCGACCAAAAACATTCAGTACTTC | CASSQSGSPTKNIQYF
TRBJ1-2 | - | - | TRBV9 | TGTGCCAGCAGAAGGGACACCCTTGACGGCTACACCTTC | CASRRDTLDGYTF
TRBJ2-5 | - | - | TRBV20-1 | TGCAGTGCTAGAGATCTTGGGGCGGCCAATCTCCAAGAGACCCAGTACTTC | CSARDLGAANLQETQYF
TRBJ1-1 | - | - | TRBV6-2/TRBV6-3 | TGTGCCAGCAGTTACTCGAGGTACAGAAACACTGAAGCTTTCTTT | CASSYSRYRNTEAFF
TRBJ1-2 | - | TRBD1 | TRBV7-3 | TGTGCCAGCAGCTTAAGACAGGGGTATGGCTACACCTTC | CASSLRQGYGYTF